This T cell receptor (beta chain) was identified during a study of T cell repertoires in cytomegalovirus infection. Study as a whole: It was the public TCR beta signatures that indicated both CMV infection and matching HLA type. Study outcomes and limitations: Based on cumulative public TCR beta family frequency, carriers of CMV plus the relevant HLA were identified. In two of eight donors, the top clonotype was HLA-C-restricted CMV-specific.

Germline loops: CDR1 SGHNT, CDR2 YYREEE (reference sequence). This CDR3 is built from 12 residues. V lost 0 bases and J lost 8, with 8 bases in between. TCRdb redid the calling of the reads with MiXCR, one entry per CDR3 protein. Of about 100,000 distinct CDR3 sequences in the sample, more than 15% are singletons; the top ten hold around 8.5%. This clonotype was recorded only once. Its antigen is still unknown. The V and J genes are TRBV5-4 and TRBJ1-2, with D unresolved. The sample comprised PBMCs. The source of this sequence is a human donor in good health (CMV status not recorded). Some clones in this sample may be carry-over from other donors' samples. In DNA form, the CDR3 reads TGTGCCAGCAGCTTGGGGGGTATGGGCTACACCTTC. This gives the protein CASSLGGMGYTF. Full variable domain (rest looked up from reference TRBV5-4 and TRBJ1-2): ETGVTQSPTHLIKTRGQQVTLRCSSQSGHNTVSWYQQALGQGPQFIFQYYREEENGRGNFPPRFSGLQFPNYSSELNVNALELDDSALYLCASSLGGMGYTFGSGTRLTVV.